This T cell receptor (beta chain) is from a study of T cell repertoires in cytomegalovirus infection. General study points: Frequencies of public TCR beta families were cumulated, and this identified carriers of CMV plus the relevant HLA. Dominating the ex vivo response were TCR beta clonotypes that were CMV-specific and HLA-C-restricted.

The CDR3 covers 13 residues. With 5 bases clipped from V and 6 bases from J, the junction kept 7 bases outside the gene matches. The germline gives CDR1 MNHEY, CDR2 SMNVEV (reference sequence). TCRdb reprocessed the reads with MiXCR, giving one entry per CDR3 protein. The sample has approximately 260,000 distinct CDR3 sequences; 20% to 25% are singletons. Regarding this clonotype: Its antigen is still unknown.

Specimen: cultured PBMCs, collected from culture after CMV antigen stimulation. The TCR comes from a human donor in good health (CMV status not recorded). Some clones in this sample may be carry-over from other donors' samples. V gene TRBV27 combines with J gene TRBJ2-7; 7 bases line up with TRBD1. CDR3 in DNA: TGTGCCAGCAGTCTCTCAGGACAGGTCGAGCAGTACTTC. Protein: CASSLSGQVEQYF.